These 22 T cell receptor beta chains share one sample of origin, sequenced in a study of T cell repertoires in cytomegalovirus infection. Antigens of these TCRs are unknown. TCRdb re-called the reads through MiXCR, storing one row per CDR3 protein. The sample holds about 350,000 distinct CDR3 sequences, about a third seen once. This sample comprised cultured PBMCs, obtained from culture after CMV antigen stimulation. These receptors all come from a human donor in good health (CMV status not recorded). Some clones in this sample may be carry-over from other donors' samples.

This chain connects TRBV29-1 to TRBJ1-2; D is ambiguous. Germline CDR1 reads SQVTM; CDR2 reads ANQGSEA. CDR3 length: 10 amino acids. Trimming shortened V by 7 bases and J by 9 bases, and 12 bases separated the two germline ends. Here the CDR3 reads CSADPDSYTF. DNA for the CDR3: TGCAGCGCCGACCCCGACAGCTACACCTTC.

This chain connects TRBV11-3 to TRBJ2-4; 7 nucleotides agree with TRBD2. The CDR3 runs 17 residues. Germline V CDR1 and CDR2: SGHNT, YENEEA. The junction had 10 bases not matched to a gene; V was cut back by 1 base and J by 4 bases. CDR3 residues: CASSLVGLAERKNIQYF. CDR3 in DNA: TGTGCCAGCAGCTTAGTCGGCCTAGCGGAAAGAAAAAACATTCAGTACTTC.

The genes are TRBV20-1 and TRBJ2-3; 7 nucleotides line up with TRBD2. The CDR3 contains 14 residues. V trimming: 5 bases; J trimming: 0 bases; junction bases outside the gene matches: 5. The germline gives CDR1 DFQATT, CDR2 SNEGSKA (reference sequence). The CDR3 protein is CSALASGSTDTQYF. The CDR3 DNA is TGCAGTGCTCTCGCTAGCGGAAGCACAGATACGCAGTATTTT.

This chain joins TRBV12-3 or TRBV12-4 and TRBJ2-1, with no clear D. Trimming took 5 bases from V and 7 from J, leaving 27 bases between them. This CDR3 is built from 18 residues. The CDR3 DNA reads as TGTGCCAGCAGTGCCTTCACCCTAGATCCGCCTTATTGGAATGAGCAGTTCTTC. Its translation is CASSAFTLDPPYWNEQFF.

This clonotype was detected many times. The chain couples TRBV4-1 to TRBJ2-7; D possibly corresponds to TRBD2 (6 bases). The CDR3 covers 17 residues. V was pared by 3 bases and J by 0 bases, with 18 bases between. CDR1 MGHRA and CDR2 YSYEKL come from the germline V gene. The CDR3 here is CASSHSALGGASYEQYF. CDR3 DNA: TGCGCCAGCAGCCATAGCGCTTTGGGGGGAGCCTCCTACGAGCAGTACTTC.

The rearrangement uses TRBV3-1 and TRBJ2-5, with TRBD2 identical over 13 bases. Looked up from germline, CDR1 is LGHDT and CDR2 is YNNKEL (reference sequence). The V gene end was trimmed by 4 bases and the J gene end by 5 bases; junction bases not matched to a gene: 7. CDR3 length equals 16 residues. CDR3 region: CASSRTSGRAGETQYF. CDR3 coding DNA: TGTGCCAGCAGCCGTACTAGCGGGAGGGCCGGGGAGACCCAGTACTTC.

The chain employs TRBV11-2 and TRBJ2-4; D is possibly TRBD2 (6 bases). Trimming removed 3 bases at V and 1 base at J, with 10 bases between. Germline V gene sequence: CDR1 SGHAT, CDR2 FQNNGV. CDR3 length: 15 amino acids. CDR3 in amino acids: CASSFPAGAKNIQYF. The CDR3 DNA reads TGTGCCAGCAGCTTTCCGGCGGGGGCCAAAAACATTCAGTACTTC.

This clonotype has only one observation. The CDR3 is CASSLEGLGYTF. CDR3 nucleotide sequence: TGTGCCAGCAGTTTAGAGGGGCTCGGCTACACCTTC. The chain combines TRBV12-3 or TRBV12-4 with TRBJ1-2; D might be TRBD1 (5 bases). The CDR3 spans 12 residues. V was pared by 1 base and J by 8 bases, with 8 bases between.

The chain is built from TRBV4-3 and TRBJ2-1; tentatively, D is TRBD1 (6 bases). Trimming shortened V by 0 bases and J by 2 bases, and 8 bases separated the two germline ends. The CDR3 is 15 amino acids. Per the germline V gene, CDR1 is LGHNA and CDR2 is YSLEER. The CDR3 nucleotides read TGCGCCAGCAGCCAAGATGGGGGCGCCTACAATGAGCAGTTCTTC. This encodes CASSQDGGAYNEQFF.

This chain connects TRBV2 to TRBJ1-5; no clear D gene. This CDR3 is 15 amino acids long. With 5 bases removed from V and 6 bases from J, the gap between germline ends came to 17 bases. CDR1 is SNHLY, CDR2 FYNNEI, per germline. The CDR3 sequence: CASSNRAQKGQPQHF. The CDR3 coding sequence is TGTGCCAGCAGTAATCGGGCCCAAAAGGGTCAGCCCCAGCATTTT. Full variable domain (rest looked up from reference TRBV2 and TRBJ1-5): EPEVTQTPSHQVTQMGQEVILRCVPISNHLYFYWYRQILGQKVEFLVSFYNNEISEKSEIFDDQFSVERPDGSNFTLKIRSTKLEDSAMYFCASSNRAQKGQPQHFGDGTRLSIL.

This clonotype occurred many times. The chain couples TRBV7-6 to TRBJ2-3; 8 bases fit TRBD1. The length of the CDR3 is 14 residues. J lost 5 bases, V lost 3 bases, and 4 bases had no gene match. Looked up from germline, CDR1 is SGHVS and CDR2 is FNYEAQ. The CDR3 loop is CASSFDRGGDTQYF. The CDR3 coding sequence is TGTGCCAGCAGCTTCGACAGGGGCGGAGATACGCAGTATTTT.

The chain uses TRBV19 and TRBJ2-4; D might be TRBD1 or TRBD2, each matching 5 bases. Trimming removed 7 bases from V and 1 base from J, with 23 bases in between. This CDR3 has 18 residues. Germline V CDR1 and CDR2: LNHDA, SQIVND (reference sequence). The CDR3 loop is CASNKGASVTGAKNIQYF. The CDR3 DNA follows: TGTGCCAGTAATAAAGGGGCCTCGGTGACGGGGGCCAAAAACATTCAGTACTTC.

J is TRBJ2-3 and V is TRBV7-2; weak D call: TRBD2 (5 bases). CDR3 size: 15 residues. CDR1 is SGHTA, CDR2 FQGNSA, per germline. V gave up 1 base and J gave up 1 base, with 9 bases separating them. CDR3 sequence reads: CASSLVGDGTDTQYF. CDR3 in DNA: TGTGCCAGCAGCTTAGTGGGAGACGGCACAGATACGCAGTATTTT.

This clonotype was recorded a few times. V and J are TRBV28 and TRBJ1-5; D is unresolved. Between the trimmed V and J ends, which lost 1 base and 0 bases, there was a span of 10 bases. The germline gives CDR1 MDHEN, CDR2 SYDVKM. The CDR3 sequence is 16 residues long. For the CDR3, the DNA is TGTGCCAGCAGTTTATCCGGGGTTTATAGCAATCAGCCCCAGCATTTT. Translating gives CASSLSGVYSNQPQHF.

This clonotype was seen ten or more times. This chain links TRBV7-2 with TRBJ2-3; D remains unclear. Germline V gene lookup returns CDR1 SGHTA and CDR2 FQGNSA. V was cut by 5 bases and J by 1 base, with 10 bases left in between. The CDR3 totals 14 residues. CDR3 sequence (DNA): TGTGCCAGCAGCCGTCTACAGCGCACAGATACGCAGTATTTT. It is translated as CASSRLQRTDTQYF.

This clonotype was observed a few times. The V gene is TRBV6-2 or TRBV6-3, the J gene TRBJ1-6; possibly TRBD1 for D (5 bases). The CDR3 spans 15 residues. Germline loops: CDR1 MNHEY, CDR2 SVGEGT. V lost 5 bases and J 7 bases, leaving 15 bases between the germline ends. The CDR3 spells CASSPQGVGNSPLHF. CDR3 in DNA: TGTGCCAGCAGTCCTCAGGGCGTCGGCAATTCACCCCTCCACTTT.

The CDR3 protein is CASSSTGLRYQETQYF. CDR3 nucleotides: TGTGCCAGCAGCTCAACGGGACTACGATACCAAGAGACCCAGTACTTC. The gene calls are TRBV7-9 and TRBJ2-5, with 7 nucleotides matching TRBD2. CDR3 size: 16 residues. CDR1 is SEHNR, CDR2 FQNEAQ, per germline (reference sequence). Trimming removed 4 bases from V and 0 bases from J; junction bases left unmatched: 8.

This clonotype appeared many times. The gene calls are TRBV7-2 and TRBJ2-5, with 16 bases lining up with TRBD2. The ends lost 3 bases at V and 5 bases at J; junction bases unmatched: 6. This CDR3 is built from 17 residues. Germline CDR1 and CDR2: SGHTA and FQGNSA. The DNA of the CDR3 is TGTGCCAGCAGCTTCGGGACTAGCGGGAGGGCGGTGGAGACCCAGTACTTC. Translation gives CASSFGTSGRAVETQYF. Full variable domain (outside the CDR3, taken from reference TRBV7-2 and TRBJ2-5): GAGVSQSPSNKVTEKGKDVELRCDPISGHTALYWYRQSLGQGLEFLIYFQGNSAPDKSGLPSDRFSAERTGGSVSTLTIQRTQQEDSAVYLCASSFGTSGRAVETQYFGPGTRLLVL.

This clonotype appeared a few times. This rearrangement joins TRBV19 to TRBJ2-3; TRBD2 agrees at 9 bases. V trimming: 4 bases; J trimming: 4 bases; junction bases outside the gene matches: 12. CDR3 length: 17 amino acids. Germline loops: CDR1 LNHDA, CDR2 SQIVND (reference sequence). The CDR3: CASSTRLLAGEADTQYF. The CDR3 DNA is TGTGCCAGTAGTACTCGTTTGTTAGCGGGAGAAGCAGATACGCAGTATTTT.

This chain connects TRBV4-2 to TRBJ2-3; 7 nucleotides align to TRBD2. Germline V gives CDR1 LGHNA, CDR2 YNFKEQ. This CDR3 contains 17 residues. V trimming: 0 bases; J trimming: 2 bases; junction bases outside the gene matches: 8. CDR3 sequence (DNA): TGTGCCAGCAGCCAAGAATTCACAGCGGGACCCACAGATACGCAGTATTTT. Amino acid sequence: CASSQEFTAGPTDTQYF.

This sequence joins TRBV27 and TRBJ1-2; 8 bases map to TRBD1. The CDR3 loop spans 14 amino acids. The V gene's germline CDR1 is MNHEY and CDR2 SMNVEV (reference sequence). V shed 8 bases, J shed 4 bases, and the junction held 9 bases outside the gene matches. CDR3: CASAFRTGFYGYTF. The CDR3 DNA is TGTGCCAGCGCCTTCCGGACAGGGTTCTATGGCTACACCTTC.

The rearrangement joins TRBV11-2 to TRBJ1-4, with D uncertain. Trimming removed 4 bases at V and 6 bases at J, with 9 bases between. This CDR3 comprises 13 residues. The germline V gene encodes CDR1 SGHAT and CDR2 FQNNGV. The CDR3 coding sequence is TGTGCCAGCAGCTCCGTAGGGTATGAAAAACTGTTTTTT. Translating gives CASSSVGYEKLFF.